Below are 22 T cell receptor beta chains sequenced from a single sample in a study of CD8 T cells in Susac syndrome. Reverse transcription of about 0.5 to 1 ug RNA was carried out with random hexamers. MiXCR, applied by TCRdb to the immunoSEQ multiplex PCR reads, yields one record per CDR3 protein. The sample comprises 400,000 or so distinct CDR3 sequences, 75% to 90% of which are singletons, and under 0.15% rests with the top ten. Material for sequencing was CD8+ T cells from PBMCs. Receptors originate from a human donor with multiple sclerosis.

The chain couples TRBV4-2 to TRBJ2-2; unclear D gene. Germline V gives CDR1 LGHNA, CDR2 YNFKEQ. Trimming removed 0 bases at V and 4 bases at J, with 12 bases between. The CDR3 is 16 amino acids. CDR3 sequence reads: CASSQDSSLPTGELFF. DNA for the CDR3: TGTGCCAGCAGCCAAGATTCTTCATTGCCCACCGGGGAGCTGTTTTTT.

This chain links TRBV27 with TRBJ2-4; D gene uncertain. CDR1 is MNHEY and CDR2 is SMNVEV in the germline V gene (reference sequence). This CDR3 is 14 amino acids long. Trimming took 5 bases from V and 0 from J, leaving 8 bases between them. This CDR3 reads CASSAMVAKNIQYF. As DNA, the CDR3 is TGTGCCAGCAGTGCCATGGTAGCCAAAAACATTCAGTACTTC.

The CDR3 spells CASSPVGQDGYTF. In DNA, the CDR3 is TGTGCCAGCAGCCCCGTTGGACAGGATGGCTACACCTTC. This chain joins TRBV3-1 and TRBJ1-2; TRBD1 matches at 7 bases. Trimming took 4 bases from V and 6 from J; bases not matched to a gene: 5. The germline V gene has CDR1 LGHDT and CDR2 YNNKEL (reference sequence). The CDR3 runs 13 residues.

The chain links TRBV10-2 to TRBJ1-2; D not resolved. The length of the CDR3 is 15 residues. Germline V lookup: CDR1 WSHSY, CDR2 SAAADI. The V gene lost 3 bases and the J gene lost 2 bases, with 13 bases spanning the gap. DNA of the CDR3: TGCGCCAGCAGTGAAGGTGACGGTCCGAACTATGGCTACACCTTC. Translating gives CASSEGDGPNYGYTF.

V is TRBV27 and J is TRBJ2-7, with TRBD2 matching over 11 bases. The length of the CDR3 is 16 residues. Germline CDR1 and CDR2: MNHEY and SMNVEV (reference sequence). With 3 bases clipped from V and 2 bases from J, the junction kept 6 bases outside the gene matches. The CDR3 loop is CASSFLTSGSAYEQYF. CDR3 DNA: TGTGCCAGCAGTTTCTTAACTAGCGGGAGTGCCTACGAGCAGTACTTC.

The CDR3 region is CASSFGQGKGEKLFF. The CDR3 coding sequence is TGTGCCAGCAGCTTCGGACAGGGAAAGGGTGAAAAACTGTTTTTT. The genes are TRBV11-2 and TRBJ1-4; 8 bases agree with TRBD1. Losses at the gene ends were 3 bases for V and 7 bases for J; bases not matched to a gene: 7. The CDR3 totals 15 residues. The germline V gene has CDR1 SGHAT and CDR2 FQNNGV.

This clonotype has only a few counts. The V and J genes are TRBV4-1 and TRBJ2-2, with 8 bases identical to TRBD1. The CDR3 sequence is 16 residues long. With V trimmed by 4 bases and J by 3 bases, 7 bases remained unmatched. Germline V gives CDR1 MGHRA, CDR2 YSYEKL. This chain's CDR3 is CASSPETGVYTGELFF. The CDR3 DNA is TGCGCCAGCAGCCCCGAGACAGGGGTGTACACCGGGGAGCTGTTTTTT.

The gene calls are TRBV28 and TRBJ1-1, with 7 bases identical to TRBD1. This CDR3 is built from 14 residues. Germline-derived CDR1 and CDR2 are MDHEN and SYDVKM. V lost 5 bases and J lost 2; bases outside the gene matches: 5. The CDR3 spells CASSPDRDNTEAFF. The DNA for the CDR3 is TGTGCCAGCAGTCCTGACAGGGACAACACTGAAGCTTTCTTT.

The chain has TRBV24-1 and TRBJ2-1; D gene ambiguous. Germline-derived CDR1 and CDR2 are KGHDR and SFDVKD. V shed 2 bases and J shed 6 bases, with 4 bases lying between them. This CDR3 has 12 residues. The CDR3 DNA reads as TGTGCCACCAGTGATTATTTCAATGAGCAGTTCTTC. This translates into CATSDYFNEQFF.

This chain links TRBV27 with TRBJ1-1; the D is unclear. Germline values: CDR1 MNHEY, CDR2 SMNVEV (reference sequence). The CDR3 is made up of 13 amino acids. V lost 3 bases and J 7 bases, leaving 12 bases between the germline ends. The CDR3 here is CASSFIGYGEAFF. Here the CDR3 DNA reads TGTGCCAGCAGTTTTATAGGGTACGGTGAAGCTTTCTTT.

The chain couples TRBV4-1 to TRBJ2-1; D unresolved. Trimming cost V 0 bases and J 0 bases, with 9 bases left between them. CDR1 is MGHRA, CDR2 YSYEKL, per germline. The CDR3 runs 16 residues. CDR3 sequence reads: CASSQDILSSYNEQFF. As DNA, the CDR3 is TGCGCCAGCAGCCAAGATATCCTAAGCTCCTACAATGAGCAGTTCTTC.

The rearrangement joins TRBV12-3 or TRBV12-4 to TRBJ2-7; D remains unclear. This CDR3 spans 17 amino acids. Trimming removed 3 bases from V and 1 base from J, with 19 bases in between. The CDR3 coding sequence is TGTGCCAGCAGTTTTTTCCTGGAAGGAGCACCGTCCTACGAGCAGTACTTC. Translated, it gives CASSFFLEGAPSYEQYF.

The CDR3 region is CASSQSRGLSQPQHF. The DNA of the CDR3 is TGCGCCAGCAGCCAAAGCAGGGGGCTTAGTCAGCCCCAGCATTTT. The chain is built from TRBV4-1 and TRBJ1-5; 8 nucleotides align to TRBD1. This CDR3 has 15 residues. Germline V gene sequence: CDR1 MGHRA, CDR2 YSYEKL. V shed 2 bases, J shed 6 bases, and the junction held 6 bases outside the gene matches.

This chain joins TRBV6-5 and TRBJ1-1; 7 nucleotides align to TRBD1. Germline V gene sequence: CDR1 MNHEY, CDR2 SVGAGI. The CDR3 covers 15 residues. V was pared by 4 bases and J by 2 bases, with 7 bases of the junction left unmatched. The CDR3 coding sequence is TGTGCCAGCAGTTCCGACCGGGACAGCAACACTGAAGCTTTCTTT. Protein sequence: CASSSDRDSNTEAFF.

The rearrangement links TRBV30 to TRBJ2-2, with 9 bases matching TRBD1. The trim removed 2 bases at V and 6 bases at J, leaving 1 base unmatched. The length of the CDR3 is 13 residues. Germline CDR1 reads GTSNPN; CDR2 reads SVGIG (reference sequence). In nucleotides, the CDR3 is TGTGCCTGGAGTAGGACAGGGGCCGGGGAGCTGTTTTTT. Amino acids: CAWSRTGAGELFF. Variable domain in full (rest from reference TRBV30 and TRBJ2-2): SQTIHQWPATLVQPVGSPLSLECTVEGTSNPNLYWYRQAAGRGLQLLFYSVGIGQISSEVPQNLSASRPQDRQFILSSKKLLLSDSGFYLCAWSRTGAGELFFGEGSRLTVL.

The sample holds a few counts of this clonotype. This CDR3 is CASSIQGQSYEQYF. For the CDR3, the DNA is TGTGCCAGCAGTATACAAGGACAGTCCTACGAGCAGTACTTC. This sequence joins TRBV27 and TRBJ2-7, with a weak D call TRBD1 (6 bases). V was trimmed by 5 bases and J by 1 base, leaving 12 bases between them. This CDR3 comprises 14 residues. Germline lookup yields CDR1 MNHEY and CDR2 SMNVEV (reference sequence).

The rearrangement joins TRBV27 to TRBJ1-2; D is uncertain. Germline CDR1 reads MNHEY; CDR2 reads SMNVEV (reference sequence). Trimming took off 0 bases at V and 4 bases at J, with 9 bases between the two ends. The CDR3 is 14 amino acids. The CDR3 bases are TGTGCCAGCAGTTTATCCGCCAGGAGCTATGGCTACACCTTC. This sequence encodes CASSLSARSYGYTF.

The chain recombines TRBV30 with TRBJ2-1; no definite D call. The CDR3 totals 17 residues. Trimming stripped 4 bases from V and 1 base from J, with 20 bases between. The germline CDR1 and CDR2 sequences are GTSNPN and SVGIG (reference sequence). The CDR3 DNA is TGTGCCTGGAACGGACCCATGGGAATTTTTTCCTACAATGAGCAGTTCTTC. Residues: CAWNGPMGIFSYNEQFF.

CDR3 in amino acids: CASSQWVQPYNEQFF. The CDR3 nucleotides are TGCGCCAGCAGCCAATGGGTCCAGCCCTACAATGAGCAGTTCTTC. V gene TRBV4-1 combines with J gene TRBJ2-1, with no clear D. Germline CDR1 is MGHRA and CDR2 is YSYEKL. The CDR3 covers 15 residues. Trimming left V 2 bases short and J 2 bases short, with 10 bases between.

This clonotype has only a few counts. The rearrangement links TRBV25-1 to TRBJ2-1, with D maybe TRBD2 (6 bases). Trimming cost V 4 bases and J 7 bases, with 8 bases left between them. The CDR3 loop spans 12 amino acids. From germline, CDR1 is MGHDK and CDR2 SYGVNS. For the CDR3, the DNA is TGTGCCAGCAGTGCGGGGGAAAATGAGCAGTTCTTC. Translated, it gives CASSAGENEQFF. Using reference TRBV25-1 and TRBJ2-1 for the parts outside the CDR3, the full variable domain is EADIYQTPRYLVIGTGKKITLECSQTMGHDKMYWYQQDPGMELHLIHYSYGVNSTEKGDLSSESTVSRIRTEHFPLTLESARPSHTSQYLCASSAGENEQFFGPGTRLTVL.

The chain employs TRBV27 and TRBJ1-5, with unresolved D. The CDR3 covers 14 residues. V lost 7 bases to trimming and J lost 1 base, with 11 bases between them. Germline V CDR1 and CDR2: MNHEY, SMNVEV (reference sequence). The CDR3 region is CASKEGGSNQPQHF. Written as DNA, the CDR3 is TGTGCCAGCAAAGAGGGCGGCAGCAATCAGCCCCAGCATTTT.

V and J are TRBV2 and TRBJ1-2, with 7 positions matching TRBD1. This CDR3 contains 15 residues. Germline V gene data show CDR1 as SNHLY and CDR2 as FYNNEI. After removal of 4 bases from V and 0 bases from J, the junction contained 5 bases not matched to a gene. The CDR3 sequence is CASSGEGAPNYGYTF. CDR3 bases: TGTGCCAGCAGTGGGGAGGGGGCACCTAACTATGGCTACACCTTC.